This TCR beta chain is drawn from a study of OX40 agonist ivuxolimab in advanced cancers. Background on the whole study: Ivuxolimab was a fully human IgG2 agonistic monoclonal antibody targeting the costimulatory receptor OX40 (CD134). Patients were allowed to have had prior anti-PD-1, anti-PD-L1 or anti-CTLA-4 therapy, and roughly two fifths of the dose-escalation patients had been treated with checkpoint inhibitors. In the dose-escalation cohort, around four fifths of patients were male, and the mean age was roughly 60 years, with a range of roughly 20 to 85. Intravenous ivuxolimab was administered to patients every 2 weeks at six dose levels: 0.01, 0.1, 0.3, 1.5, 3 and 10 mg/kg. Partial responses occurred in three dose-escalation patients, of whom one had hepatocellular carcinoma and two had cutaneous melanoma. The purpose of peripheral TCRbeta sequencing was to test whether ivuxolimab changed TCR sequence diversity and led to clonal T-cell expansion. The paper describes the monotherapy dose-escalation part (N of about 55 patients) of the phase I trial of ivuxolimab. Of the approximately 54 patients in dose escalation, about 20 had hepatocellular carcinoma, about 15 had melanoma, 9 had renal cell carcinoma and 9 had head and neck cancer.

About this clone itself: Its antigen is currently not known. No much larger clone is present one base from it, and per-base qualities are unavailable.

For sequencing of the TCRbeta CDR3 region, genomic DNA was extracted from the sorted cells. The immunoSEQ Assay was used to sequence the TCRbeta CDR3 regions. The table comes from immuneACCESS by way of TCRdb, which keeps in-frame sequences with V and J called. Part of the clones is missing from these tables; in studies checked, under half for an unresolved V gene and the rest for unknown reasons. This sample is represented by about 40,000 clones; 70% to 90% of them were singletons. The top ten hold roughly 25% of the sample. What the study reported, not specific to this receptor: In partial responders in the 0.1-3.0 mg/kg groups, normalized peripheral clonal expansion was found to be among the lowest, especially among CD8+ T cells. After ivuxolimab, more expanded clones were found on average in CD8+ T cells than in CD4+ T cells. Low levels of normalized T-cell clonal expansion were also shown by some nonresponding patients. Clonal expansion of both CD4+ and CD8+ blood T cells was observed from baseline to week 6 at doses 0.1 to 3.0 mg/kg. The antigen specificity of the clonally expanded peripheral T cells was not determined.

V and J lose 6 bases and 5 bases, and a span of 16 bases separates them. CDR1 and CDR2, looked up from the germline V gene (reference sequence), are MNHEY and SMNVEV. Reading from cysteine to phenylalanine, the CDR3 counts 14 amino acids. Only the CDR3 portion is preserved as DNA: 42 bases, with reading frame beginning at the first base. Patients with a history of autoimmune disease or receiving systemic immunosuppression were excluded from the trial. Peripheral blood for TCR sequencing was drawn from every dose cohort at baseline, at cycle 4 day 1 and at cycle 7 day 1. Samples were obtained from an open-label, multicenter, first-in-human phase I dose-escalation trial of ivuxolimab. The trial enrolled adults with locally advanced or metastatic head and neck squamous cell, hepatocellular, melanoma or renal cell carcinoma. Before TCR sequencing, CD4+ T cells and CD8+ T cells from peripheral blood were sorted into separate populations.

This clonotype originated in an adult with an advanced solid tumor such as melanoma, head and neck, liver or kidney cancer. Recombination joined TRBV27 with TRBJ2-5; perhaps TRBD2 is the D gene, with 6 bases matching. The sample here was CD4+ or CD8+ T cells sorted from blood, taken in a trial of the OX40 agonist ivuxolimab. In nucleotide form, the sequence is TGTGCCAGCAGACCGCTCGGAGGGGAGGAGACCCAGTACTTC. The resulting protein is CASRPLGGEETQYF.